This TCR beta chain is drawn from a study of T cell responses to AZD1222 COVID-19 vaccine. Study-wide results and caveats: CD4 TCRs linked to vaccination spanned spike, dominating at 160-218 and 743-854. Repertoires in all cases were sampled only once the peak T cell response had passed.

With respect to this clone: Its antigen is unknown.

Using immunoSEQ multiplex PCR, the repertoire was profiled, and TCRdb retains in-frame clones only, with some absent. Of around 120,000 clones in the sample, about 90% are singletons; the top ten hold 2% to 2.5%. CDR1 is GTSNPN, CDR2 SVGIG, per germline (reference sequence). The CDR3 consists of 11 residues. The V end was cut by 4 bases, the J end by 10 bases, with 11 bases between. The sample consisted of peripheral blood, taken 28 days after the second AZD1222 dose. The sequence was obtained from an adult who received the AZD1222 COVID-19 vaccine. V gene TRBV30 combines with J gene TRBJ2-1, with D possibly matching TRBD2 (6 bases). CDR3 protein: CAWTLEGEQFF. The DNA for the CDR3 is TGTGCCTGGACCTTGGAGGGGGAGCAGTTCTTC.